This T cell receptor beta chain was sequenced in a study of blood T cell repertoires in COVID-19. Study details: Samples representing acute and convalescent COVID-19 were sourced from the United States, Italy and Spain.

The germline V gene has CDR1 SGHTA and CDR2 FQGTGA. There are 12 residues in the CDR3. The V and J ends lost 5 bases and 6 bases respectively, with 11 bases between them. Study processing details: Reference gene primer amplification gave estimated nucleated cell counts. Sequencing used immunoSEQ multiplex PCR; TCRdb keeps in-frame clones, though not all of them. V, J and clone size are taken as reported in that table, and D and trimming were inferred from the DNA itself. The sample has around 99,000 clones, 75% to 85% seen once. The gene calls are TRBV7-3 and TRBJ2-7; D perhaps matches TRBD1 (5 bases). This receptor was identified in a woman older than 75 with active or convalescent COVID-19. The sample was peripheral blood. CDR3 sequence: CASSVGLGEQYF. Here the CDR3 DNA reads TGTGCCAGCAGCGTGGGGCTCGGCGAGCAGTACTTC.